The 17 T cell receptor beta chains presented below share a single source sample, sequenced in a study of vaccination effects on CD4 cells after COVID-19. The culture ran for about 10 days, and then CD4+ T cells were isolated. The person acquired a PCR-confirmed SARS-CoV-2 infection between March and December 2020. Participants each got two BNT162b2 or mRNA-1273 vaccine doses. Only in-frame clones appear in the TCRdb table, and some are missing; sequencing was by immunoSEQ multiplex PCR. The data show about 50,000 clones, about 70% seen once. The antigens these receptors bind are not known. The sequencing here drew on CD4+ T cells from PBMCs cultured without peptide, taken after COVID-19 vaccination. The receptors were sampled from a human donor who had a prior SARS-CoV-2 infection.

The chain couples TRBV7-9 to TRBJ2-2; D is possibly TRBD1 (6 bases). The germline V gene encodes CDR1 SEHNR and CDR2 FQNEAQ (reference sequence). V shed 5 bases and J shed 6 bases, with 13 bases lying between them. CDR3 size: 14 residues. The CDR3 is CASSPRTDSGELFF. DNA for the CDR3: TGTGCCAGCAGCCCAAGGACAGATTCCGGGGAGCTGTTTTTT.

This chain joins TRBV11-1 and TRBJ1-1, with TRBD1 as a possible D gene (5 bases). Trimming pared 1 base from V and 4 bases from J, leaving 7 bases between. This CDR3 has 13 residues. CDR1 and CDR2 (germline): SGHAT, FQDESV (reference sequence). The CDR3 sequence: CASSLERGTEAFF. The DNA of the CDR3 is TGTGCCAGCAGCTTAGAAAGGGGCACTGAAGCTTTCTTT.

This clone was detected once. The chain carries TRBV7-5 and TRBJ2-3; no DNA check was done on the table's D call, TRBD1. TRBV7-5 represents a pseudogene. CDR3 size: 16 residues. The CDR3 DNA reads as TGTGCCAGAAGCTTAGCCGGGACAGGGAGGTCAGATACGCAGTATTTT. It specifies CARSLAGTGRSDTQYF.

This clone was seen once. The chain employs TRBV19 and TRBJ1-5; D remains ambiguous. V dropped 7 bases and J dropped 5 bases, with 9 bases sitting between them. The length of the CDR3 is 12 residues. Per germline, CDR1 LNHDA and CDR2 SQIVND (reference sequence). CDR3 in amino acids: CASNNVDQPQHF. The CDR3 DNA sequence: TGTGCCAGTAATAACGTTGATCAGCCCCAGCATTTT.

This chain connects TRBV27 to TRBJ2-6, with a tentative D call TRBD2 (6 bases). Germline-derived CDR1 and CDR2 are MNHEY and SMNVEV (reference sequence). The germline V and J ends were trimmed by 5 bases and 4 bases, with 12 bases remaining between them. The CDR3 length is 15 residues. The CDR3: CASSKSGPGANVLTF. In DNA, the CDR3 is TGTGCCAGCAGTAAAAGCGGGCCCGGGGCCAACGTCCTGACTTTC.

The V gene is TRBV11-2, the J gene TRBJ2-3; unclear D gene. CDR1 SGHAT and CDR2 FQNNGV come from the germline V gene. Trimming stripped 0 bases from V and 5 bases from J, with 6 bases between. CDR3 length equals 13 residues. In nucleotides, the CDR3 is TGTGCCAGCAGCTTAGATCGGAGAGATACGCAGTATTTT. This translates into CASSLDRRDTQYF.

The chain has TRBV13 and TRBJ2-3, with 9 bases matching TRBD2. V lost 3 bases, J lost 2 bases, and 6 bases stayed unmatched. The CDR3 length is 16 residues. From germline, CDR1 is PRHDT and CDR2 FYEKMQ (reference sequence). In DNA, the CDR3 is TGTGCCAGCAGCTTTAACCTAGCGGGGAACACAGATACGCAGTATTTT. Translated: CASSFNLAGNTDTQYF. The full variable domain, in which reference TRBV13 and TRBJ2-3 provide the parts outside the CDR3, is AAGVIQSPRHLIKEKRETATLKCYPIPRHDTVYWYQQGPGQDPQFLISFYEKMQSDKGSIPDRFSAQQFSDYHSELNMSSLELGDSALYFCASSFNLAGNTDTQYFGPGTRLTVL.

The chain employs TRBV10-3 and TRBJ1-3; no reliable D call. Between the trimmed V and J ends, which lost 3 bases and 0 bases, there was a span of 6 bases. This CDR3 is built from 14 residues. In germline, CDR1 is ENHRY, CDR2 SYGVKD. Written as DNA, the CDR3 is TGTGCCATCAGTGAACAACACTCTGGAAACACCATATATTTT. Translating it yields CAISEQHSGNTIYF.

The chain joins TRBV5-1 to TRBJ1-2; possibly TRBD1 for D (5 bases). Germline V CDR1 and CDR2: SGHRS, YFSETQ. V lost 0 bases to trimming and J lost 8 bases, with 14 bases between them. The CDR3 has 14 amino acids. The CDR3 protein is CASSLAGTLEGYTF. CDR3 sequence (DNA): TGCGCCAGCAGCTTGGCCGGGACCTTGGAGGGCTACACCTTC.

This clone occurred once. The rearrangement links TRBV27 to TRBJ2-1; D is ambiguous. Germline V lookup: CDR1 MNHEY, CDR2 SMNVEV (reference sequence). V was shortened by 10 bases and J by 9 bases, with 19 bases between the two germline ends. CDR3 length: 13 amino acids. The CDR3 DNA reads TGTGCCACCCGACTGAACTCAGAGAGTGAGCAGTTCTTC. This sequence encodes CATRLNSESEQFF.

The sample holds a few counts of this clone. The chain carries TRBV27 and TRBJ2-7; possibly TRBD1 or TRBD2 for D (6 bases each). This CDR3 spans 15 amino acids. Trimming pared 6 bases from V and 4 bases from J, leaving 19 bases between. Germline CDR1 reads MNHEY; CDR2 reads SMNVEV (reference sequence). The CDR3 protein is CASSPGARSLYEQYF. The CDR3 bases are TGTGCCAGCAGCCCGGGGGCCCGGTCCCTATACGAGCAGTACTTC.

The gene calls are TRBV6-2 or TRBV6-3 and TRBJ1-2, with TRBD1 identical over 8 bases. The CDR3 length is 13 residues. In germline, CDR1 is MNHEY, CDR2 SVGEGT. The J segment lost 5 bases and the V segment lost 6 bases, leaving 5 bases of the junction unmatched. CDR3 loop: CASSHDRGYGYTF. The DNA for the CDR3 is TGTGCCAGCAGCCATGACAGGGGTTATGGCTACACCTTC.

The rearrangement links TRBV5-1 to TRBJ1-1, with 8 nucleotides matching TRBD1. V gave up 0 bases and J gave up 4 bases; unmatched junction bases: 2. Germline V gene sequence: CDR1 SGHRS, CDR2 YFSETQ. The CDR3 is 14 amino acids. CDR3 coding DNA: TGCGCCAGCAGCTTGGTAACAGGGGGCACTGAAGCTTTCTTT. This codes for CASSLVTGGTEAFF.

This clone was detected only once. CDR3 bases: TGTGCCAGCAGCTTCCAGGGCTTGGGCTACACTGAAGCTTTCTTT. Translation gives CASSFQGLGYTEAFF. J is TRBJ1-1 and V is TRBV7-9; possibly TRBD1 for D (5 bases). V dropped 3 bases and J dropped 3 bases, with 14 bases sitting between them. Germline CDR1 is SEHNR and CDR2 is FQNEAQ (reference sequence). This CDR3 spans 15 amino acids.

CDR3: CASRVGTTSYNEQFF. The CDR3 DNA reads as TGCGCCAGCAGGGTCGGGACTACCTCCTACAATGAGCAGTTCTTC. The genes are TRBV5-1 and TRBJ2-1, with 7 positions matching TRBD2. This CDR3 comprises 15 residues. V gave up 5 bases and J gave up 0 bases; unmatched junction bases: 5. Germline V gene lookup returns CDR1 SGHRS and CDR2 YFSETQ.

This chain uses TRBV5-1 with TRBJ2-3, with 10 bases matching TRBD2. The CDR3 extends over 15 amino acids. From germline, CDR1 is SGHRS and CDR2 YFSETQ. The V gene end was trimmed by 7 bases and the J gene end by 2 bases; junction bases not matched to a gene: 7. The CDR3, as DNA: TGCGCCAGCTGTGTAGCGGGAGGACCCACAGATACGCAGTATTTT. This translates into CASCVAGGPTDTQYF.

The table lists this clone with a count of one. The chain couples TRBV9 to TRBJ2-1; possibly TRBD2 for D (6 bases). This CDR3 region has 16 residues. Germline V CDR1 and CDR2: SGDLS, YYNGEE. The germline V and J ends were trimmed by 7 bases and 4 bases, with 21 bases remaining between them. CDR3 DNA sequence: TGTGCCAGCGACGTGGGGGGTCGGGCGAAATACAATGAGCAGTTCTTC. It encodes CASDVGGRAKYNEQFF.